This T cell receptor (beta chain) was captured in a study of blood T cell repertoires in COVID-19 (dated by TCRdb to 2018 to 2020). Context from the whole study: Samples from collaborators originated in the United States, Italy and Spain and spanned both the acute and convalescent phases of COVID-19. Nearly every sample came with metadata listing a de-identified subject ID, COVID-19 status, age in years and sex. The material from the prospective study consisted of cDNA or gDNA derived from T cells, B-cell-depleted T cells, or PBMCs. Samples came from the ongoing ImmuneRACE study (first 160 participants) plus 1,254 subjects from 6 global collaborators. Subjects who had been exposed to COVID-19, were actively infected with it, or had recovered from it provided the deeply sampled blood TCRbeta repertoires that made up the dataset. The repertoires were released in a freely available public database meant as a resource for research on the immune response to SARS-CoV-2. HLA class I and class II types, where available, came from metadata supplied by the sample provider rather than from assay-based typing. Beyond this particular receptor, the publication reports: The quantity of clinical and demographic metadata differed by source and by participant and was supplied without curation.

As regards this clone: No cognate antigen has been identified for it. Base qualities are not recorded, but no much larger clone differs from it by a single base.

The CDR3 covers 12 residues, taking in both the cysteine and the phenylalanine. Of the read, only the CDR3 DNA is kept; its 36 bases are in frame from base 1. The germline V end is reduced by 5 bases and the J end by 9 bases; junction bases left unmatched: 4. The germline V gene supplies CDR1 SGHTA and CDR2 FQGTGA. Whole blood was collected in K2EDTA tubes by collaborating institutions according to the institutions' own protocols. For TCRbeta analysis, collaborators shipped samples in one of three forms: frozen whole blood, isolated PBMCs, or DNA extracted from either of those sample types. TCRbeta CDR3 regions were amplified from genomic DNA by means of the immunoSEQ Assay, a bias-controlled multiplex PCR. In the source study's methods: The number of nucleated cells in each sample was estimated from the amplification of reference gene primers within the assay. To quantify the absolute abundance of each unique TCRbeta CDR3 rearrangement, sequence reads were collapsed and filtered. Productive Simpson clonality was computed per sample as the square root of Simpson's diversity index over productive rearrangements. The table was pulled from immuneACCESS by TCRdb, which kept in-frame rearrangements only. Such tables lose some clones; where checked, under half of the loss comes from unresolved V genes, and the rest has no known cause. V, J and clone size derive from that table, while D and trimming were established from the DNA sequence. The sample table records 100,000 to 150,000 clones; roughly four fifths of these occur just once. About a tenth of the sample goes to the ten largest clones.

The chain links TRBV7-3 with TRBJ2-1, and 7 junction bases match TRBD1. Material: peripheral blood. The TCR comes from a man in his forties with active or convalescent COVID-19. The sequenced DNA is TGTGCCAGCAGCCGTAACAGGGGTGAGCAGTTCTTC. It translates to CASSRNRGEQFF.